This record looks at one T cell receptor (beta chain) sequence and its context. The clone's antigen remains unknown. Per-base qualities were not stored, and no clone one base away is much larger. The sample is drawn from a study of cytomegalovirus exposure and HLA in healthy donors (dated by TCRdb to the late 2010s). At the level of the whole study: A later analysis indicated that the 130 or so validation repertoires were generated on the platform also employed for the 650 to 850 repertoires of the first cohort. The study aimed to test whether cataloging public T cell receptors could reveal signatures of past pathogen exposure. Besides the first cohort of 550 to 750 subjects, a separate validation cohort made up of 95 to 150 different subjects was used. To predict cytomegalovirus infection status, the study brought together high-throughput TCR immunosequencing, statistical association of individual TCRs with disease status, and machine learning.

The donors were included in the validation cohort of 100 to 150 subjects, a group kept apart from the roughly 690-subject first cohort. What the authors observed across the whole study: Across donors, most TCR sequences were observed very rarely, whereas some public TCRs were present in many individuals. The authors suggested that the approach could potentially be generalized to other disease states and immunological phenotypes. The validation cohort had no HLA typing available for a later analysis, so co-occurrence within that cohort was assessed over all 120 or so repertoires. In both the original and validation cohorts, the classifier was reported to diagnose cytomegalovirus status with high specificity and sensitivity. Subsequent analysis determined that TCRs grouped into clusters in the first cohort also showed a tendency toward co-occurrence across the roughly 120 validation repertoires, and approximately 94% of cluster scores exceeded 0. In the study, around 150 TCR beta chains were listed as associated with cytomegalovirus. Three of the identified cytomegalovirus-associated TCR beta chains were confirmed in vitro to be specific for cytomegalovirus antigens.

The CDR3 contains 14 residues, cysteine and phenylalanine counted. Only the CDR3 DNA stays, 42 bases, in frame from base 1. The germline V gene (reference sequence) specifies SEHNR as CDR1 and FQNEAQ as CDR2. V trim: 3 bases; J trim: 7 bases; unmatched bases: 4. Receptor libraries were prepared by the immunoSEQ multiplex PCR assay. As for how the authors treated the data: To diagnose cytomegalovirus status from the catalog of TCR beta chain sequences, a statistical classification framework was built. TCRdb's version of the immuneACCESS table is confined to in-frame rearrangements and falls short of the full clone set. An unresolved V gene accounts for under half of the shortfall where checked; the remainder is of unknown origin. The V and J calls and the clone size are those of that table, but D and trimming were determined from the DNA. The sample yields some 210,000 clones; about nine tenths were counted once. The biggest ten clones account for 1.5% to 2.5% of the sample.

The TCR was taken from a woman aged 18-30 years in good health and CMV-seropositive. Source material: PBMCs. Recombination connected TRBV7-9 to TRBJ1-5; 9 bases in between match TRBD1. The CDR3 here reads CASSFGQGRQPQHF. The sequenced DNA is TGTGCCAGCAGCTTCGGACAGGGGCGACAGCCCCAGCATTTT.